The 18 T cell receptor beta chains below all came from one sample that was sequenced in a study of blood T cell repertoires in COVID-19. Profiling relied on immunoSEQ multiplex PCR, and the TCRdb table lists in-frame clones only, not all of them. The repertoire includes roughly 180,000 clones, almost 80% of them detected once, and roughly a sixth sits in the top ten. The sequenced sample was peripheral blood. These receptors came from a man aged 60-69 years with active or convalescent COVID-19.

This clone was picked up one time. V gene TRBV15 combines with J gene TRBJ2-7, with 7 bases matching TRBD1. V lost 3 bases, J lost 6 bases, and 5 bases stayed unmatched. Germline V gene data show CDR1 as LNHNV and CDR2 as YYDKDF (reference sequence). The CDR3 length is 13 residues. The CDR3 nucleotides are TGTGCCACCAGCAGGGGCAGGGGGAGCGAGCAGTACTTC. This codes for CATSRGRGSEQYF.

This clone came up a few times. This chain joins TRBV7-3 and TRBJ1-6; D ambiguous. This CDR3 is 14 amino acids long. Trimming left V 3 bases short and J 7 bases short, with 10 bases between. Germline V CDR1 and CDR2: SGHTA, FQGTGA. The CDR3 here is CASSLRRNNSPLHF. As DNA, the CDR3 is TGTGCCAGCAGCTTGCGGAGGAACAATTCACCCCTCCACTTT.

The V call is TRBV7-9, the J call TRBJ2-5, with 14 bases fitting TRBD2. V was pared by 2 bases and J by 5 bases, with 10 bases of the junction left unmatched. The CDR3 length is 18 residues. Germline loops: CDR1 SEHNR, CDR2 FQNEAQ (reference sequence). CDR3: CASSLTRLAGGPWETQYF. The CDR3, as DNA: TGTGCCAGCAGCTTAACCAGACTAGCGGGAGGGCCGTGGGAGACCCAGTACTTC.

The chain has TRBV5-8 and TRBJ2-5; TRBD2 aligns across 9 bases. Losses at the gene ends were 1 base for V and 3 bases for J; bases not matched to a gene: 10. The CDR3 length is 17 residues. Per the germline V gene, CDR1 is SGHTS and CDR2 is YDEGEE. The CDR3 region is CASSLLGTSTSEETQYF. CDR3 sequence (DNA): TGTGCCAGCAGCTTGCTCGGGACTAGCACTAGCGAAGAGACCCAGTACTTC.

The chain couples TRBV2 to TRBJ1-2; TRBD1 aligns across 7 bases. The V gene end was trimmed by 3 bases and the J gene end by 4 bases; junction bases not matched to a gene: 17. This CDR3 has 18 residues. Looked up from germline, CDR1 is SNHLY and CDR2 is FYNNEI. The chain's CDR3 is CASSDLGTVSMRGYGYTF. The CDR3 nucleotides are TGTGCCAGCAGTGACTTGGGGACAGTTTCGATGAGGGGCTATGGCTACACCTTC.

The chain couples TRBV6-6 to TRBJ2-7; D is possibly TRBD1 (5 bases). The CDR3 spans 14 residues. Germline-derived CDR1 and CDR2 are MNHNY and SVGAGI (reference sequence). The V gene lost 2 bases and the J gene lost 2 bases, with 10 bases spanning the gap. The CDR3, as DNA: TGTGCCAGCAGTTACGGGTTGGGGCCCTACGAGCAGTACTTC. This sequence encodes CASSYGLGPYEQYF.

V gene TRBV9 combines with J gene TRBJ2-2, with D hard to call. The CDR3 length is 15 residues. The germline CDR1 and CDR2 sequences are SGDLS and YYNGEE. Deletions cut 2 bases from V and 0 bases from J, with 8 bases between. The CDR3 here is CASSVIGANTGELFF. Written as DNA, the CDR3 is TGTGCCAGCAGCGTTATCGGTGCGAACACCGGGGAGCTGTTTTTT.

This clone was picked up a small number of times. The gene calls are TRBV5-4 and TRBJ1-6, with D maybe TRBD1 (5 bases). Trimming left V 0 bases short and J 7 bases short, with 14 bases between. This CDR3 region has 16 residues. Germline V gene data show CDR1 as SGHNT and CDR2 as YYREEE (reference sequence). The CDR3 region is CASSLAVRVRNSPLHF. The CDR3 region has the DNA TGTGCCAGCAGCTTGGCCGTCAGGGTAAGGAATTCACCCCTCCACTTT.

The chain is built from TRBV7-9 and TRBJ2-2, with TRBD1 identical over 7 bases. V dropped 5 bases and J dropped 2; count of bases not matched to a gene: 8. The CDR3 loop spans 16 amino acids. The germline V gene has CDR1 SEHNR and CDR2 FQNEAQ (reference sequence). CDR3: CASSGPGQRNTGELFF. The CDR3, as DNA: TGTGCCAGCAGCGGACCGGGACAGAGAAACACCGGGGAGCTGTTTTTT.

The V call is TRBV6-6, the J call TRBJ1-3, with D maybe TRBD1 (5 bases). CDR1 and CDR2 (germline): MNHNY, SVGAGI (reference sequence). Trimming pared 2 bases from V and 2 bases from J, leaving 10 bases between. The CDR3 is 15 residues long. In DNA, the CDR3 is TGTGCCAGCAGTTACCCTCAGGGCACTGGAAACACCATATATTTT. Encoded protein: CASSYPQGTGNTIYF.

The rearrangement uses TRBV3-1 (or the pseudogene TRBV3-2) and TRBJ2-3; D unclear. CDR1 is LGHDT and CDR2 is YNNKEL in the germline V gene (reference sequence). V shed 0 bases and J shed 4 bases, with 17 bases lying between them. CDR3 length: 17 amino acids. DNA for the CDR3: TGTGCCAGCAGCCAAGACAACTCAGCGCCCGCCCCAGATACGCAGTATTTT. It encodes CASSQDNSAPAPDTQYF.

Remarks on this clone: Other DNA sequences in this specimen translate into the identical CDR3. J is TRBJ1-2 and V is TRBV6-5, with 8 bases lining up with TRBD1. Germline trimming cut 5 bases from V and 4 bases from J; bases unmatched to any gene: 6. The CDR3 consists of 14 residues. Germline V CDR1 and CDR2: MNHEY, SVGAGI. The CDR3 sequence is CASSPLGTGYGYTF. For the CDR3, the DNA is TGTGCCAGCAGTCCCCTCGGGACAGGCTATGGCTACACCTTC.

The genes are TRBV6-2 or TRBV6-3 and TRBJ2-1, with D perhaps matching TRBD2 (6 bases). This CDR3 region has 13 residues. Germline V gene sequence: CDR1 MNHEY, CDR2 SVGEGT. Trimming shortened V by 2 bases and J by 15 bases, and 17 bases separated the two germline ends. The CDR3: CASSYSGLSGWFF. The CDR3 DNA follows: TGTGCCAGCAGTTACAGCGGGCTCTCCGGCTGGTTCTTC.

The chain has TRBV7-6 and TRBJ2-1; 11 nucleotides agree with TRBD1. Germline CDR1 SGHVS, CDR2 FNYEAQ. The CDR3 runs 16 residues. The junction had 7 bases not matched to a gene; V was cut back by 3 bases and J by 6 bases. CDR3 residues: CASSLGQGGLGNEQFF. CDR3 DNA sequence: TGTGCCAGCAGCTTGGGACAGGGGGGTCTCGGCAATGAGCAGTTCTTC.

V usage is TRBV29-1 and J usage is TRBJ2-4; TRBD1 matches at 8 bases. Germline V gives CDR1 SQVTM, CDR2 ANQGSEA. The ends lost 2 bases at V and 8 bases at J; junction bases unmatched: 8. The CDR3 length is 14 residues. The DNA of the CDR3 is TGCAGCGTTGAACAGGGGGCTCAGGGGGACATTCAGTACTTC. Translated: CSVEQGAQGDIQYF. The complete variable domain, with remaining parts taken from reference TRBV29-1 and TRBJ2-4, reads SAVISQKPSRDICQRGTSLTIQCQVDSQVTMMFWYRQQPGQSLTLIATANQGSEATYESGFVIDKFPISRPNLTFSTLTVSNMSPEDSSIYLCSVEQGAQGDIQYFGAGTRLSVL.

V is TRBV5-1 and J is TRBJ2-5; unclear D gene. Germline V gives CDR1 SGHRS, CDR2 YFSETQ. The V end was cut by 1 base, the J end by 5 bases, with 9 bases between. The CDR3 extends over 13 amino acids. CDR3 protein: CASSLTQRETQYF. Here the CDR3 DNA reads TGCGCCAGCAGCTTGACTCAACGGGAGACCCAGTACTTC.

This clone was detected many times. CDR3 DNA: TGTGCCAGCAGCGTGGCTAGCGGGACAGATACGCAGTATTTT. Translated: CASSVASGTDTQYF. This chain links TRBV5-5 with TRBJ2-3, with 8 nucleotides matching TRBD2. V lost 4 bases to trimming and J lost 3 bases; unmatched junction nucleotides: 4. CDR3 size: 14 residues. The germline V gene has CDR1 SGHKS and CDR2 YYEKEE (reference sequence).

In this sample, this clone turned up a few times. V and J are TRBV6-4 and TRBJ1-4; no firm D call. The CDR3 loop spans 13 amino acids. Germline assignment: CDR1 MRHNA and CDR2 SNTAGT. The V end lost 3 bases, the J end lost 5 bases, and 7 bases lay between the germline ends. As DNA, the CDR3 is TGTGCCAGCAGTGAGCAGGCAAATGAAAAACTGTTTTTT. Its protein product is CASSEQANEKLFF.